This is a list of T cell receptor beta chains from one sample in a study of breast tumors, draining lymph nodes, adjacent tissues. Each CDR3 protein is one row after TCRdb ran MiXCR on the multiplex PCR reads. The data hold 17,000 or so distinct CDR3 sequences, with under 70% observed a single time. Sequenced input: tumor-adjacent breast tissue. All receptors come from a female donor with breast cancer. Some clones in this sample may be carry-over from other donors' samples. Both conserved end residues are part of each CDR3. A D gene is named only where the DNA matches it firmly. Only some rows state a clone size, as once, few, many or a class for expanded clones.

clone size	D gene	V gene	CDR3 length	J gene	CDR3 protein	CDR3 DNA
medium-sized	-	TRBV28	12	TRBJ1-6	CASSLRYSPLHF	TGTGCCAGCAGCCTTAGATATTCACCCCTCCACTTT
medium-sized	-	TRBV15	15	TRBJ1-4	CATSRDRGAGEKLFF	TGTGCCACCAGCAGAGATCGCGGCGCGGGTGAAAAACTGTTTTTT
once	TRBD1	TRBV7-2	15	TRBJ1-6	CASSWARGSGSPLHF	TGTGCCAGCAGCTGGGCCAGGGGGAGTGGTTCTCCCCTCCACTTT
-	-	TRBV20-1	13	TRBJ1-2	CSARYRESYGYTF	TGCAGTGCTAGATACAGGGAGAGCTATGGCTACACCTTC
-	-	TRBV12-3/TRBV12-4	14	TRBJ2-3	CASSSGLLSWPQYF	TGTGCCAGCAGTAGCGGTCTACTAAGTTGGCCGCAGTATTTT
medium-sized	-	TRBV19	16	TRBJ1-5	CASSKGHTLAGQPQHF	TGTGCCAGTAGCAAAGGCCACACCTTAGCCGGTCAGCCCCAGCATTTT
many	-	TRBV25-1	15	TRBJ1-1	CASSELGSGREEAFF	TGTGCCAGCAGTGAATTAGGTTCGGGCCGGGAAGAAGCTTTCTTT
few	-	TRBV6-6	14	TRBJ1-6	CACQGRFPNSPLHF	TGTGCCTGTCAGGGAAGGTTCCCCAATTCACCCCTCCACTTT
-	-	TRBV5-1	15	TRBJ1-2	CASSLPGAGVSGYTF	TGCGCCAGCAGCTTGCCCGGGGCAGGGGTGTCTGGCTACACCTTC
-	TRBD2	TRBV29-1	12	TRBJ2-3	CSAMGLAGSMDF	TGCAGCGCCATGGGACTAGCGGGGTCAATGGATTTT